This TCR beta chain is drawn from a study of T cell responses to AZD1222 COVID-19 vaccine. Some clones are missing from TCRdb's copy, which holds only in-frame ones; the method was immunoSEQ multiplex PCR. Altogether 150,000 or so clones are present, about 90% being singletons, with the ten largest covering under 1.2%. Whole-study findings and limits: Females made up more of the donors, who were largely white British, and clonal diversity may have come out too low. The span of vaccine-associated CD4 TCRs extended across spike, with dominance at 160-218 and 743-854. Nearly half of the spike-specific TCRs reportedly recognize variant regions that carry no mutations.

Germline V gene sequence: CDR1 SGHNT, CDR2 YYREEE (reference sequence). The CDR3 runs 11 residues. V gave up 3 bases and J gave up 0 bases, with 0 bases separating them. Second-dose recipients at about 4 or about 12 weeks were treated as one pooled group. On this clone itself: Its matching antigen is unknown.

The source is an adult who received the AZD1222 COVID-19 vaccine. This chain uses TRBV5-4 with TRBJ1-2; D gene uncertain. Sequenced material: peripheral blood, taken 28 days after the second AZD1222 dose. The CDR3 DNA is TGTGCCAGCAGCTCTAACTATGGCTACACCTTC. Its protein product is CASSSNYGYTF.